The 19 T cell receptor beta chains below were found in one sample sequenced in a study of blood T cell repertoires in COVID-19. Measured with immunoSEQ multiplex PCR; TCRdb has only the in-frame clones, and not every one. The sample has 100,000 to 150,000 clones; roughly 72% are singletons. The sample taken for sequencing was peripheral blood. Receptor source: an elderly man with COVID-19, enrolled during active disease.

The chain combines TRBV19 with TRBJ1-4, with 11 bases lining up with TRBD1. The germline CDR1 and CDR2 sequences are LNHDA and SQIVND (reference sequence). The CDR3 consists of 14 residues. V shed 6 bases, J shed 8 bases, and the junction held 5 bases outside the gene matches. The CDR3 DNA follows: TGTGCCAGTAGCCTGGGACAGGGGGAGGAAAAACTGTTTTTT. The encoded protein is CASSLGQGEEKLFF. Filled out from reference TRBV19 and TRBJ1-4, the complete variable domain reads DGGITQSPKYLFRKEGQNVTLSCEQNLNHDAMYWYRQDPGQGLRLIYYSQIVNDFQKGDIAEGYSVSREKKESFPLTVTSAQKNPTAFYLCASSLGQGEEKLFFGSGTQLSVL.

This clone occurred a few times. CDR3 sequence reads: CASSSPGLVGPYEQYF. CDR3 sequence (DNA): TGTGCCAGCAGTTCCCCGGGACTTGTCGGCCCCTACGAGCAGTACTTC. The J gene is TRBJ2-7, the V gene TRBV27; weak D call: TRBD2 (6 bases). The CDR3 length is 16 residues. V dropped 4 bases and J dropped 2 bases, with 18 bases sitting between them. Germline V lookup: CDR1 MNHEY, CDR2 SMNVEV (reference sequence).

V usage is TRBV25-1 and J usage is TRBJ2-3; 8 bases map to TRBD1. Germline-derived CDR1 and CDR2 are MGHDK and SYGVNS. The ends lost 6 bases at V and 0 bases at J; junction bases unmatched: 11. The CDR3 sequence is 17 residues long. CDR3 protein: CASRVCRDRRSTDTQYF. The CDR3 nucleotides are TGTGCCAGCAGGGTATGCCGGGACAGGAGGAGCACAGATACGCAGTATTTT. Supplemented by reference TRBV25-1 and TRBJ2-3, the full variable domain reads EADIYQTPRYLVIGTGKKITLECSQTMGHDKMYWYQQDPGMELHLIHYSYGVNSTEKGDLSSESTVSRIRTEHFPLTLESARPSHTSQYLCASRVCRDRRSTDTQYFGPGTRLTVL.

The V call is TRBV28, the J call TRBJ2-1; D may be TRBD2 (6 bases). This CDR3 spans 13 amino acids. From germline, CDR1 is MDHEN and CDR2 SYDVKM. V gave up 9 bases and J gave up 0 bases, with 9 bases separating them. The CDR3, as DNA: TGTGCCAGTAGAGCGGGCTCCTACAATGAGCAGTTCTTC. It specifies CASRAGSYNEQFF.

This chain uses TRBV11-2 with TRBJ1-1, with a weak D call TRBD1 (5 bases). CDR1 SGHAT and CDR2 FQNNGV come from the germline V gene. This CDR3 comprises 15 residues. The V and J ends lost 2 bases and 3 bases respectively, with 13 bases between them. This CDR3 is CASSLSARVDTEAFF. The CDR3 bases are TGTGCCAGCAGCTTATCGGCCAGGGTGGACACTGAAGCTTTCTTT.

The chain links TRBV28 to TRBJ1-5; the D gene is possibly TRBD1 (5 bases). CDR1 and CDR2 (germline): MDHEN, SYDVKM. The V end lost 7 bases, the J end lost 2 bases, and 15 bases lay between the germline ends. The CDR3 covers 15 residues. DNA for the CDR3: TGTGCCAGCATCGTCCAGGGTCTTGGCAATCAGCCCCAGCATTTT. Residues: CASIVQGLGNQPQHF.

The chain couples TRBV28 to TRBJ1-2; 8 bases line up with TRBD1. Germline-derived CDR1 and CDR2 are MDHEN and SYDVKM. V dropped 5 bases and J dropped 7; count of bases not matched to a gene: 6. CDR3 size: 13 residues. CDR3 in amino acids: CASSLSQGAGYTF. Written as DNA, the CDR3 is TGTGCCAGCAGTCTCTCTCAGGGGGCTGGCTACACCTTC.

Many counts were recorded for this clone. The CDR3 sequence: CASSIRGQYSNQPQHF. In nucleotides, the CDR3 is TGTGCCAGTAGTATAAGGGGACAATATAGCAATCAGCCCCAGCATTTT. The genes are TRBV19 and TRBJ1-5; a possible D gene is TRBD1 (6 bases). The germline CDR1 and CDR2 sequences are LNHDA and SQIVND (reference sequence). V dropped 2 bases and J dropped 0 bases, with 11 bases sitting between them. The CDR3 spans 16 residues.

The chain carries TRBV28 and TRBJ1-1; 8 bases are a match to TRBD1. This CDR3 has 14 residues. Germline V gives CDR1 MDHEN, CDR2 SYDVKM. V trimming: 4 bases; J trimming: 2 bases; junction bases outside the gene matches: 3. The CDR3 DNA reads TGTGCCAGCAGTTCTCCAGGGGGCAACACTGAAGCTTTCTTT. This codes for CASSSPGGNTEAFF.

J is TRBJ2-7 and V is TRBV27, with D possibly matching TRBD1 (5 bases). Germline values: CDR1 MNHEY, CDR2 SMNVEV (reference sequence). This CDR3 region has 14 residues. V gave up 3 bases and J gave up 1 base, with 10 bases separating them. For the CDR3, the DNA is TGTGCCAGCAGTTTCTACCAGGGATCCTACGAGCAGTACTTC. Encoded protein: CASSFYQGSYEQYF.

The rearrangement joins TRBV2 to TRBJ2-5, with 11 nucleotides matching TRBD1. The CDR3 has 14 residues. The germline CDR1 and CDR2 sequences are SNHLY and FYNNEI. The trim removed 4 bases at V and 4 bases at J, leaving 2 bases unmatched. This CDR3 reads CASSGGTGGETQYF. The DNA of the CDR3 is TGTGCCAGCAGTGGGGGGACAGGGGGAGAGACCCAGTACTTC.

This clone was seen more than once but under ten times. This chain connects TRBV6-5 to TRBJ1-1; TRBD1 agrees at 7 bases. This CDR3 spans 14 amino acids. Losses at the gene ends were 5 bases for V and 12 bases for J; bases not matched to a gene: 15. Per the germline V gene, CDR1 is MNHEY and CDR2 is SVGAGI. The CDR3 region has the DNA TGTGCCAGCAGTCTTACAGGGGAGCGTCGTGGGTCTTTCTTT. It is translated as CASSLTGERRGSFF.

The chain carries TRBV28 and TRBJ2-1, with 10 nucleotides matching TRBD2. The V segment lost 7 bases and the J segment 9 bases; nucleotides outside the gene matches: 12. The CDR3 loop spans 15 amino acids. Per germline, CDR1 MDHEN and CDR2 SYDVKM. CDR3 region: CASKTGGLAGVEQFF. The CDR3 DNA reads as TGTGCCAGCAAAACCGGGGGGCTAGCGGGAGTTGAGCAGTTCTTC.

In DNA form, the CDR3 reads TGCGCCAGCAGCCAAGATCTTCTAGCGGCAGATACGCAGTATTTT. It translates to CASSQDLLAADTQYF. The V gene is TRBV4-1, the J gene TRBJ2-3; 7 bases agree with TRBD2. CDR1 is MGHRA, CDR2 YSYEKL, per germline. The CDR3 runs 15 residues. With 0 bases clipped from V and 4 bases from J, the junction kept 4 bases outside the gene matches.

This clone came up a few times. V gene TRBV5-1 combines with J gene TRBJ1-1; 7 bases align to TRBD1. Trimming at V came to 4 bases and at J to 2 bases, leaving 8 bases not matched to a gene. This CDR3 has 15 residues. Germline assignment: CDR1 SGHRS and CDR2 YFSETQ. In DNA, the CDR3 is TGCGCCAGCAGCGTTCGTTCAGGGGGAAACACTGAAGCTTTCTTT. The encoded protein is CASSVRSGGNTEAFF. Using reference TRBV5-1 and TRBJ1-1 for the parts outside the CDR3, the full variable domain is KAGVTQTPRYLIKTRGQQVTLSCSPISGHRSVSWYQQTPGQGLQFLFEYFSETQRNKGNFPGRFSGRQFSNSRSEMNVSTLELGDSALYLCASSVRSGGNTEAFFGQGTRLTVV.

The chain combines TRBV11-2 with TRBJ2-5, with 10 bases identical to TRBD2. The CDR3 length is 14 residues. Germline V lookup: CDR1 SGHAT, CDR2 FQNNGV. V was pared by 2 bases and J by 5 bases, with 2 bases of the junction left unmatched. CDR3 in amino acids: CASSLLAGGETQYF. CDR3 DNA: TGTGCCAGCAGCTTATTAGCGGGAGGTGAGACCCAGTACTTC.

This clone came up a few times. The sample contains more than one DNA sequence encoding this CDR3. The rearrangement links TRBV28 to TRBJ1-2; D call uncertain. The CDR3 extends over 12 amino acids. With 2 bases removed from V and 4 bases from J, the gap between germline ends came to 5 bases. Germline loops: CDR1 MDHEN, CDR2 SYDVKM. In DNA form, the CDR3 reads TGTGCCAGCAGTTTAAGAGGCTATGGCTACACCTTC. Protein product: CASSLRGYGYTF.

J is TRBJ2-1 and V is TRBV3-1 (or the pseudogene TRBV3-2); TRBD2 matches 13 bases. This CDR3 has 16 residues. After removal of 4 bases from V and 9 bases from J, the junction contained 9 bases not matched to a gene. Germline CDR1 LGHDT, CDR2 YNNKEL (reference sequence). CDR3 coding DNA: TGTGCCAGCAGCCCAACTAGCGGGAGGGGGCCCCCTGAGCAGTTCTTC. Translating gives CASSPTSGRGPPEQFF.

The rearrangement joins TRBV9 to TRBJ2-7, with a possible D match to TRBD1 (6 bases). Deletions cut 3 bases from V and 0 bases from J, with 19 bases between. Germline V gene sequence: CDR1 SGDLS, CDR2 YYNGEE. This CDR3 has 17 residues. The CDR3: CASSGPVGRTDSYEQYF. For the CDR3, the DNA is TGTGCCAGCAGCGGTCCAGTAGGAAGGACAGACTCCTACGAGCAGTACTTC.